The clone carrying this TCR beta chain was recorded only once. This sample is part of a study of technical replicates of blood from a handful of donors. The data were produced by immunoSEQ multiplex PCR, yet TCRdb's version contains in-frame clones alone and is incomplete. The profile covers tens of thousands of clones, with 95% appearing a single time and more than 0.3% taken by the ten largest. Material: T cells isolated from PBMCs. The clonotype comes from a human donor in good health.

CDR3 protein: CASSGWDRGETQYF. The DNA for the CDR3 is TGTGCCAGCAGTGGATGGGACAGGGGAGAGACCCAGTACTTC. The V call is TRBV6-1, the J call TRBJ2-5; 10 nucleotides match TRBD1. V shed 4 bases, J shed 4 bases, and the junction held 3 bases outside the gene matches. The CDR3 totals 14 residues. CDR1 is MNHNS and CDR2 is SASEGT in the germline V gene.